These 6 T cell receptor beta chains originate from one sample sequenced in a study of Ad26.COV2.S vaccination and SARS-CoV-2 variants. Data came from immunoSEQ multiplex PCR; TCRdb stores just in-frame clones and leaves some out. The sample consists of roughly 400,000 clones, approximately 92% of them appearing once. Treatment given: roughly 19 received Ad26.COV2.S at low or high dose, single or two shots; 5 received placebo; per-sample allocation not given. Following the first vaccine or placebo injection, samples were taken on day 63. Sequencing was performed on peripheral blood, taken in a trial of Ad26.COV2.S vaccine versus placebo. The receptors come from a person between 18 and 65 years old who received the Ad26.COV2.S COVID-19 vaccine or a placebo.

This chain joins TRBV19 and TRBJ2-7; 9 positions agree with TRBD2. This CDR3 is 14 amino acids long. J gave up 5 bases and V 5 bases, and 7 bases lay outside the gene matches. The germline V gene encodes CDR1 LNHDA and CDR2 SQIVND (reference sequence). The CDR3 loop is CASSSPSSGDEQYF. The CDR3, as DNA: TGTGCCAGTAGTTCCCCGTCTAGCGGGGACGAGCAGTACTTC.

The V gene is TRBV20-1, the J gene TRBJ1-1; 8 bases are shared with TRBD1. Looked up from germline, CDR1 is DFQATT and CDR2 is SNEGSKA (reference sequence). CDR3 length: 11 amino acids. V was clipped by 4 bases and J by 7 bases; unmatched bases: 2. CDR3 in amino acids: CSAKGQVEAFF. The CDR3, as DNA: TGCAGTGCTAAGGGACAGGTTGAAGCTTTCTTT.

This clone was found once. The J gene is TRBJ1-1, the V gene TRBV19, with D tentatively TRBD1 (5 bases). V was cut by 5 bases and J by 1 base, with 8 bases left in between. The CDR3 covers 13 residues. Germline V CDR1 and CDR2: LNHDA, SQIVND (reference sequence). The CDR3 here is CASSRQRNTEAFF. Written as DNA, the CDR3 is TGTGCCAGTAGTCGACAGCGGAACACTGAAGCTTTCTTT.

The chain combines TRBV2 with TRBJ2-7; tentatively, D is TRBD1 (6 bases). CDR1 is SNHLY and CDR2 is FYNNEI in the germline V gene. The CDR3 sequence is 14 residues long. The V end was cut by 1 base, the J end by 2 bases, with 9 bases between. The CDR3 DNA reads TGTGCCAGCAGTGAAGGGGGGCGGACCTACGAGCAGTACTTC. Translated, it gives CASSEGGRTYEQYF.

The J gene is TRBJ1-4, the V gene TRBV19, with no clear D. This CDR3 is built from 15 residues. The V gene lost 6 bases and the J gene lost 7 bases, with 18 bases spanning the gap. Germline V gene data show CDR1 as LNHDA and CDR2 as SQIVND (reference sequence). CDR3 sequence: CASSREAIRPEKLFF. CDR3 in DNA: TGTGCCAGTAGCCGGGAGGCGATCAGGCCTGAAAAACTGTTTTTT.

The V and J genes are TRBV11-2 and TRBJ2-5; no firm D call. Between the trimmed V and J ends, which lost 1 base and 3 bases, there was a span of 12 bases. The CDR3 is made up of 15 amino acids. In germline, CDR1 is SGHAT, CDR2 FQNNGV. CDR3 sequence: CASSLVAVGEETQYF. CDR3 nucleotide sequence: TGTGCCAGCAGCTTAGTGGCGGTCGGTGAAGAGACCCAGTACTTC.